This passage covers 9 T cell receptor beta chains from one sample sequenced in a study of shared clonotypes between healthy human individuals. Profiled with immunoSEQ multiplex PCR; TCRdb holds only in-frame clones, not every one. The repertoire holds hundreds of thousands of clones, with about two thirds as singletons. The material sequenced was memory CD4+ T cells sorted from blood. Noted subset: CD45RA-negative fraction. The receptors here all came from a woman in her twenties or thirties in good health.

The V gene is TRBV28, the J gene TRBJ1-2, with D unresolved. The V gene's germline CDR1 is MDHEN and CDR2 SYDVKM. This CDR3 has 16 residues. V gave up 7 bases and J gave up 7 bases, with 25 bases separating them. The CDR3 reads CASIPSPGLGKPGYTF. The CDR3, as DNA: TGTGCCAGCATACCGTCCCCGGGATTAGGGAAGCCTGGCTACACCTTC.

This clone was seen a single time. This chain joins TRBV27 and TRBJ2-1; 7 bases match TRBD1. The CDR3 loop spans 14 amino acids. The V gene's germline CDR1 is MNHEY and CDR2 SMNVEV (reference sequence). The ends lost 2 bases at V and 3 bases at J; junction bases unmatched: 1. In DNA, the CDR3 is TGTGCCAGCAGTTTACCAGGGGGCTACAATGAGCAGTTCTTC. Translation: CASSLPGGYNEQFF.

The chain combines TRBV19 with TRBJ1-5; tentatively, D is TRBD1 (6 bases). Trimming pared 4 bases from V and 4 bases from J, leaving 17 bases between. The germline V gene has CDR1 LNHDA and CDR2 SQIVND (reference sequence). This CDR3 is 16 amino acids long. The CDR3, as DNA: TGTGCCAGTAGTACCCATGGGCAGGGGAGGAATCAGCCCCAGCATTTT. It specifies CASSTHGQGRNQPQHF. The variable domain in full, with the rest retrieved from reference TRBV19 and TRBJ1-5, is DGGITQSPKYLFRKEGQNVTLSCEQNLNHDAMYWYRQDPGQGLRLIYYSQIVNDFQKGDIAEGYSVSREKKESFPLTVTSAQKNPTAFYLCASSTHGQGRNQPQHFGDGTRLSIL.

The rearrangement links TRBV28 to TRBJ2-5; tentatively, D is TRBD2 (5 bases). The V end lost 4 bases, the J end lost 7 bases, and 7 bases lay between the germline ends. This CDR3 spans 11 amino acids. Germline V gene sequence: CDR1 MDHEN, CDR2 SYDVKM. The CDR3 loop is CASSSTRTQYF. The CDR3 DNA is TGTGCCAGCAGTTCCACTAGGACCCAGTACTTC.

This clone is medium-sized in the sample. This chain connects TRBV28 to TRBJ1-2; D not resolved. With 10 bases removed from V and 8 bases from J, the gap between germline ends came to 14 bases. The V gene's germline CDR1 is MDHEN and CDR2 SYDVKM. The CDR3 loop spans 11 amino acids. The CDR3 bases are TGTGCCACCTTCCGGGTGGGCGGCTACACCTTC. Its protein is CATFRVGGYTF.

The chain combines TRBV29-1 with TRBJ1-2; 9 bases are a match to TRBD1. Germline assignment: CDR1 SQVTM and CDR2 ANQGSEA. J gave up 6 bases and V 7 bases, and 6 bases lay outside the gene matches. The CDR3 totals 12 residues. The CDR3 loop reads CSAGGTGNGYTF. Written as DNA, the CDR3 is TGCAGCGCTGGCGGGACAGGGAATGGCTACACCTTC.

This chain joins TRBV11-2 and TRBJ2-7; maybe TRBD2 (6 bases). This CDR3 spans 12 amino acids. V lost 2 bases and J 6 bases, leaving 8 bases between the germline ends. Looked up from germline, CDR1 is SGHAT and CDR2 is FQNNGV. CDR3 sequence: CASSLLEGEQYF. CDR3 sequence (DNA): TGTGCCAGCAGCTTATTGGAGGGCGAGCAGTACTTC. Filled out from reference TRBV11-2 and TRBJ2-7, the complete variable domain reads EAGVAQSPRYKIIEKRQSVAFWCNPISGHATLYWYQQILGQGPKLLIQFQNNGVVDDSQLPKDRFSAERLKGVDSTLKIQPAKLEDSAVYLCASSLLEGEQYFGPGTRLTVT.

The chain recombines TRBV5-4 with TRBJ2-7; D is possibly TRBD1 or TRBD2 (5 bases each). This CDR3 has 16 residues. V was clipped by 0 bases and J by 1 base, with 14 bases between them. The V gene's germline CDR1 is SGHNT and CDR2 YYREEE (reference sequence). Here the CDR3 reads CASSLDPGPTSYEQYF. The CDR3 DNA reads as TGTGCCAGCAGCTTGGACCCGGGACCTACTTCCTACGAGCAGTACTTC. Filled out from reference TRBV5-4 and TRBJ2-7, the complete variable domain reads ETGVTQSPTHLIKTRGQQVTLRCSSQSGHNTVSWYQQALGQGPQFIFQYYREEENGRGNFPPRFSGLQFPNYSSELNVNALELDDSALYLCASSLDPGPTSYEQYFGPGTRLTVT.

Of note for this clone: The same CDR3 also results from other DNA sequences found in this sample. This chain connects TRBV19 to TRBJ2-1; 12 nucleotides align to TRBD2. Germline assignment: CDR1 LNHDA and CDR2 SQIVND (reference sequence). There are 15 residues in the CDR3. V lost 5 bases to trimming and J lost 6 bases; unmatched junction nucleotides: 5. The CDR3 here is CASSASGRAGNEQFF. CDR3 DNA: TGTGCCAGTAGTGCTAGCGGGAGGGCGGGCAATGAGCAGTTCTTC.